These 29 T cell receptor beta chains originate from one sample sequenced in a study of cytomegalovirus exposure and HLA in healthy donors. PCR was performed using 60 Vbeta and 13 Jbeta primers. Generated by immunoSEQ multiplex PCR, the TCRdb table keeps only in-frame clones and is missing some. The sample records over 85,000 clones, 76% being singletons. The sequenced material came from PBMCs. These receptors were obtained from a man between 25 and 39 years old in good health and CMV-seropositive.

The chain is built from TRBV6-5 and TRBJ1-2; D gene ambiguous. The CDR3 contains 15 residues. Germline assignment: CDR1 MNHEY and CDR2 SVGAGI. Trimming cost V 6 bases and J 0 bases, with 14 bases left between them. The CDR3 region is CASRGLAEANYGYTF. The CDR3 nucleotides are TGTGCCAGCAGAGGTTTGGCGGAGGCTAACTATGGCTACACCTTC.

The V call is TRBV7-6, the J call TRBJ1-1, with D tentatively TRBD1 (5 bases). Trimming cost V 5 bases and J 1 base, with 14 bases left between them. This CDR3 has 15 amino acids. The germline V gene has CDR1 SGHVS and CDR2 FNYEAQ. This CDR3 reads CASSRGRAWNTEAFF. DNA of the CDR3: TGTGCCAGCAGCAGGGGTAGGGCCTGGAACACTGAAGCTTTCTTT.

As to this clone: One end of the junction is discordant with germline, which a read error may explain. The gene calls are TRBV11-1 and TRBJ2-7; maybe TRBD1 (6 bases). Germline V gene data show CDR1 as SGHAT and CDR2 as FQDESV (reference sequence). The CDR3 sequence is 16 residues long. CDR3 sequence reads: CANSLSRDIAPDEQYF. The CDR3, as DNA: TGTGCCAACAGCTTATCCCGGGACATAGCCCCCGACGAGCAGTACTTC.

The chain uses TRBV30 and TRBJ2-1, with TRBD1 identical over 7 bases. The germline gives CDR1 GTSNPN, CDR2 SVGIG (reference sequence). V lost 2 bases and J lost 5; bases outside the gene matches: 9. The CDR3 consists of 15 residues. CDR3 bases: TGTGCCTGGAGTCGTGGTGACAGGGCCAACAATGAGCAGTTCTTC. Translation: CAWSRGDRANNEQFF.

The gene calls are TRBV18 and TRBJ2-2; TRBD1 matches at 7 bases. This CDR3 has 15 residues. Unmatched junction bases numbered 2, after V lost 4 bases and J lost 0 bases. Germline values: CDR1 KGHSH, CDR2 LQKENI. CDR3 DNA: TGTGCCAGCTCACGTGGGACAGCGAACACCGGGGAGCTGTTTTTT. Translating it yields CASSRGTANTGELFF.

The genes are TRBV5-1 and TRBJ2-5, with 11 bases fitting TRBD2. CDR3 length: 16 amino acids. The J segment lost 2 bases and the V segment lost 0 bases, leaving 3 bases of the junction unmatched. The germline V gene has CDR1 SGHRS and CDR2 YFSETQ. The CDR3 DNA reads TGCGCCAGCAGCTTGGCTACTAGCGGGGGTCAAGAGACCCAGTACTTC. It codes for CASSLATSGGQETQYF.

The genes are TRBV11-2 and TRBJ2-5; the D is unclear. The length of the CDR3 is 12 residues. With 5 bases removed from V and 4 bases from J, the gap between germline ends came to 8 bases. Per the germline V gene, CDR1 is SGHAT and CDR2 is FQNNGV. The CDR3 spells CASSPYRETQYF. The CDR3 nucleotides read TGTGCCAGCAGCCCCTACCGAGAGACCCAGTACTTC.

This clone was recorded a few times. CDR3 sequence (DNA): TGTGCCAGCAGCGAACCGGGACAGGGTAGTGAGCAGTTCTTC. Its protein product is CASSEPGQGSEQFF. This chain links TRBV7-9 with TRBJ2-1; 9 bases agree with TRBD1. The J segment lost 9 bases and the V segment lost 5 bases, leaving 8 bases of the junction unmatched. The CDR3 is made up of 14 amino acids. Germline V lookup: CDR1 SEHNR, CDR2 FQNEAQ (reference sequence). The full variable domain, with the rest looked up from reference TRBV7-9 and TRBJ2-1, is DTGVSQNPRHKITKRGQNVTFRCDPISEHNRLYWYRQTLGQGPEFLTYFQNEAQLEKSRLLSDRFSAERPKGSFSTLEIQRTEQGDSAMYLCASSEPGQGSEQFFGPGTRLTVL.

The CDR3 nucleotides read TGTGCCAGCAGCTTGCTGGGCAGGGGCCCCTTGGAGAGCGAAGCTTTCTTT. This encodes CASSLLGRGPLESEAFF. This chain links TRBV5-6 with TRBJ1-1; a weak D match, TRBD1 (6 bases). Germline-derived CDR1 and CDR2 are SGHDT and YYEEEE. The V gene lost 1 base and the J gene lost 8 bases, with 24 bases spanning the gap. This CDR3 is built from 17 residues.

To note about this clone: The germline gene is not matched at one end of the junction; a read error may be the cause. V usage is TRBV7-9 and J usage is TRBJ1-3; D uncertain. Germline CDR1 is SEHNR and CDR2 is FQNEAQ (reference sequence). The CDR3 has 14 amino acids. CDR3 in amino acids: CSSSSTVSGNTIYF. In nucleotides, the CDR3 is TGTTCCAGCAGCTCCACAGTCTCTGGAAACACCATATATTTT. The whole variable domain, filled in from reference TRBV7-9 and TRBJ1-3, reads DTGVSQNPRHKITKRGQNVTFRCDPISEHNRLYWYRQTLGQGPEFLTYFQNEAQLEKSRLLSDRFSAERPKGSFSTLEIQRTEQGDSAMYLCSSSSTVSGNTIYFGEGSWLTVV.

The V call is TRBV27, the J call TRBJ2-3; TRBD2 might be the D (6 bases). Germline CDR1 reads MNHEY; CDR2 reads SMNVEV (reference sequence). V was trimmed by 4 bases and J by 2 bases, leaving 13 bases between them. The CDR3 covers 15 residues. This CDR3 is CASSSPGDPTDTQYF. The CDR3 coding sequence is TGTGCCAGCAGTTCTCCGGGGGACCCCACAGATACGCAGTATTTT.

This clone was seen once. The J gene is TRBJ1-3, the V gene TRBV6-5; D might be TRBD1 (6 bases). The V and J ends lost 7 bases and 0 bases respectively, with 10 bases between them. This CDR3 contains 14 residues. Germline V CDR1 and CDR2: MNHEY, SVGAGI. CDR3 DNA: TGTGCCAGCATGTTACAGGGCTCTGGAAACACCATATATTTT. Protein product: CASMLQGSGNTIYF.

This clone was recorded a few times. CDR3 amino acids: CASSYSASTDTQYF. The CDR3 nucleotides read TGTGCCAGCAGTTACTCAGCTAGCACAGATACGCAGTATTTT. J is TRBJ2-3 and V is TRBV6-5; D not certain. V was shortened by 0 bases and J by 0 bases, with 4 bases between the two germline ends. The CDR3 sequence is 14 residues long. CDR1 and CDR2 (germline): MNHEY, SVGAGI.

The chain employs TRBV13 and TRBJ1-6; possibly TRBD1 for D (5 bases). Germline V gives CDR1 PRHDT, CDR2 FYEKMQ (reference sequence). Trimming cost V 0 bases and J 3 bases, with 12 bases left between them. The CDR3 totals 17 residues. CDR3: CASSLGSQGFYNSPLHF. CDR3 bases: TGTGCCAGCAGCTTAGGATCCCAGGGTTTCTATAATTCACCCCTCCACTTT.

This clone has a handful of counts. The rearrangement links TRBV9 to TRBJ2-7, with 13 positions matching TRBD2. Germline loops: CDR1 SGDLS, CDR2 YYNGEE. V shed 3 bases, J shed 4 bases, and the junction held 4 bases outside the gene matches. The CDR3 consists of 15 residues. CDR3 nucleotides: TGTGCCAGCAGCGCCGGGACTAGCGGGGCTTACGAGCAGTACTTC. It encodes CASSAGTSGAYEQYF.

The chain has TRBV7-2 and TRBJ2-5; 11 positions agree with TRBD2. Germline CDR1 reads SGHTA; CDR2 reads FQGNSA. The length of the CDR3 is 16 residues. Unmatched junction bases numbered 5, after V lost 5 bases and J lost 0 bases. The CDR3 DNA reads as TGTGCCAGCAGCCCCCGACTAGCGGGGAACCAAGAGACCCAGTACTTC. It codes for CASSPRLAGNQETQYF.

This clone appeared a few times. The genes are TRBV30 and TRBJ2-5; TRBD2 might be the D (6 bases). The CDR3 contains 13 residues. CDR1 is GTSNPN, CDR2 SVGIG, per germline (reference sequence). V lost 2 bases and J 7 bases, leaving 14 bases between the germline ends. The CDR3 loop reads CAWSLASDGTQYF. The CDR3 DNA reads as TGTGCCTGGAGTCTGGCTAGCGATGGGACCCAGTACTTC.

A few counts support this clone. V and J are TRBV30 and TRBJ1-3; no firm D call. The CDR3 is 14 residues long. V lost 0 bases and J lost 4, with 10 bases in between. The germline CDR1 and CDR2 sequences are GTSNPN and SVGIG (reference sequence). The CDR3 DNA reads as TGTGCCTGGAGTGTAGTTGGCCAGGGAAACACCATATATTTT. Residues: CAWSVVGQGNTIYF.

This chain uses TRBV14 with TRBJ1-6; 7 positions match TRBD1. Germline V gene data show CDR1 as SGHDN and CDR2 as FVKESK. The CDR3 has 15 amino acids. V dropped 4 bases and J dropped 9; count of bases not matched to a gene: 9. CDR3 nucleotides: TGTGCCAGCAGCCCAGCTCGGACAGGTGTTTCACCCCTCCACTTT. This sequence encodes CASSPARTGVSPLHF.

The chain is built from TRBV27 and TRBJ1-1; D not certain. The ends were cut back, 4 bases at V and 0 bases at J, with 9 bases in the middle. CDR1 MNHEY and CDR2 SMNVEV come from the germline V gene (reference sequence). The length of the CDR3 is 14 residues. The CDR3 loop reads CASSSPGVNTEAFF. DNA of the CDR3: TGTGCCAGCAGTTCCCCCGGGGTGAACACTGAAGCTTTCTTT.

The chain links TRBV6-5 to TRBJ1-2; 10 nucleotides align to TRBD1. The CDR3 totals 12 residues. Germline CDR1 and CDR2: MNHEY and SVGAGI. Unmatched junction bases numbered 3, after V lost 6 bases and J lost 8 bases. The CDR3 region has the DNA TGTGCCAGCAGAGACAGGGGGCGAGGCTACACCTTC. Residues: CASRDRGRGYTF.

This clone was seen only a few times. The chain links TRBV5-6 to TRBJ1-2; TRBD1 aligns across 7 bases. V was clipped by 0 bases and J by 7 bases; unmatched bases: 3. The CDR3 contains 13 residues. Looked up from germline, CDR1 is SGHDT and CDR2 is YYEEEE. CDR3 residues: CASSLEGAGGYTF. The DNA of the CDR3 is TGTGCCAGCAGCTTGGAGGGGGCCGGTGGCTACACCTTC.

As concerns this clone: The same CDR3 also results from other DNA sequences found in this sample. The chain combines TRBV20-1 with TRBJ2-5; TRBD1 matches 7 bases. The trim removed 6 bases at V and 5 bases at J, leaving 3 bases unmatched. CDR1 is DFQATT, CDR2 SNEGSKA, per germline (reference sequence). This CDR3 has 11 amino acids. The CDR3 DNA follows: TGCAGTGCCAGGACAGGCGAGACCCAGTACTTC. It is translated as CSARTGETQYF.

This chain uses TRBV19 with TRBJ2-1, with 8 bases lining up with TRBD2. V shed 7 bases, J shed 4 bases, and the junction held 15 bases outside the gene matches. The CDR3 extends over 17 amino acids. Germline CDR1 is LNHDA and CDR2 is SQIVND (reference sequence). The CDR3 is CASMEPSGPPRYNEQFF. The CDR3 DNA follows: TGTGCCAGTATGGAGCCTAGCGGGCCACCCCGATACAATGAGCAGTTCTTC. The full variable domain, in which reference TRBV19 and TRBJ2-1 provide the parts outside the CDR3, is DGGITQSPKYLFRKEGQNVTLSCEQNLNHDAMYWYRQDPGQGLRLIYYSQIVNDFQKGDIAEGYSVSREKKESFPLTVTSAQKNPTAFYLCASMEPSGPPRYNEQFFGPGTRLTVL.

The CDR3 here is CASSPQEGGNTEAFF. The CDR3 DNA follows: TGTGCCAGCTCACCACAGGAGGGAGGGAACACTGAAGCTTTCTTT. This chain connects TRBV18 to TRBJ1-1; D is uncertain. V gave up 1 base and J gave up 1 base, with 10 bases separating them. CDR1 is KGHSH, CDR2 LQKENI, per germline. CDR3 length: 15 amino acids.

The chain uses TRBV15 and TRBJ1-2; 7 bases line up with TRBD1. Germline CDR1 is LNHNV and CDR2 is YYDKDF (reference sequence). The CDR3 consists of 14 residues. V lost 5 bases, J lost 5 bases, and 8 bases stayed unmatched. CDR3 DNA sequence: TGTGCCACCAGCCCACGGACAGGACAGTATGGCTACACCTTC. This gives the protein CATSPRTGQYGYTF.

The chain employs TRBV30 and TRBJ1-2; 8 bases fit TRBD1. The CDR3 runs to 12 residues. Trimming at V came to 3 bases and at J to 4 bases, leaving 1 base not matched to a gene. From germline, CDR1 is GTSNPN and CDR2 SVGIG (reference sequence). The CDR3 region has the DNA TGTGCCTGGAGGACAGGGGTCTATGGCTACACCTTC. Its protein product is CAWRTGVYGYTF.

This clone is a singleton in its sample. CDR3: CASSTGTGREQYF. In nucleotides, the CDR3 is TGTGCCAGCAGTACCGGGACAGGGCGGGAGCAGTACTTC. This chain joins TRBV6-5 and TRBJ2-7; 9 nucleotides match TRBD1. J was trimmed by 7 bases and V by 5 bases; bases with no gene match: 6. This CDR3 is 13 amino acids long. Germline CDR1 and CDR2: MNHEY and SVGAGI.

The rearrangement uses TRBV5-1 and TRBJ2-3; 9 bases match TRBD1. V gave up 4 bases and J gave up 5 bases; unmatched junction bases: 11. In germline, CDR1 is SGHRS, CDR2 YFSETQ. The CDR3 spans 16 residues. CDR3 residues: CASSGSGTGNEDTQYF. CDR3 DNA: TGCGCCAGCAGCGGTTCCGGGACAGGGAATGAAGATACGCAGTATTTT.